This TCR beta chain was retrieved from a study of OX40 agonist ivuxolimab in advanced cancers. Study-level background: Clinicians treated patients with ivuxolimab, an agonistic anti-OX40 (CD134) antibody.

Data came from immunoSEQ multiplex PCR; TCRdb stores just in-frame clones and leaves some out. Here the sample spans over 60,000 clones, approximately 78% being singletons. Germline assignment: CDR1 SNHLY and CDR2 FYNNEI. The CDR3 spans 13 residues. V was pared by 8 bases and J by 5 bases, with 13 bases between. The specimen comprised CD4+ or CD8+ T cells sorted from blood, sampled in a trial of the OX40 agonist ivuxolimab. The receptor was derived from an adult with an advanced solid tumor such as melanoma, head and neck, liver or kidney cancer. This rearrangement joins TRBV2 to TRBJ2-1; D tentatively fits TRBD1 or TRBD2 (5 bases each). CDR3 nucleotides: TGTGCCAGCGTCCGGGACCTCAACAATGAGCAGTTCTTC. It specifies CASVRDLNNEQFF.